This T cell receptor beta chain emerged from a study of blood T cell repertoires in COVID-19. The CDR3 has 13 amino acids. The V end was cut by 2 bases, the J end by 1 base, with 5 bases between. Cohorts were assigned according to the clinical history that participants reported. TCRdb's table, derived via immunoSEQ multiplex PCR, lists solely in-frame clones and lacks some. The sample yields about 130,000 clones, 86% seen once. The genes are TRBV12-3 or TRBV12-4 and TRBJ1-1; no definite D call. This receptor was identified in a woman in her fifties or sixties who had recovered from COVID-19. The specimen sequenced was PBMCs or T cells enriched from blood (not recorded which). This chain's CDR3 is CASSLSTNTEAFF. In DNA, the CDR3 is TGTGCCAGCAGTTTAAGCACGAACACTGAAGCTTTCTTT.